This T cell receptor (beta chain) appears in the sequencing data of a study of blood T cell repertoires in COVID-19. Looking at the study overall: Both acute and convalescent COVID-19 samples were obtained from the United States, Italy and Spain. T cells, B-cell-depleted T cells, or PBMCs provided the cDNA or gDNA that served as material.

This CDR3 is 14 amino acids long. V shed 3 bases and J 7 bases; nucleotides not matched to a gene: 7. Germline V gene lookup returns CDR1 MNHEY and CDR2 SMNVEV (reference sequence). Source study methods: How many nucleated cells were present was estimated from reference gene primer amplification. Only in-frame clones appear in the TCRdb table, and some are missing; sequencing was by immunoSEQ multiplex PCR. V and J calls and clone size follow that table, whereas D and trimming were derived from the DNA. The repertoire holds 130,000 to 150,000 clones, with 80% to 85% as singletons. What was sequenced was peripheral blood. The sequence was collected from a human donor in a cohort sampled during active COVID-19. J is TRBJ2-7 and V is TRBV27, with 9 bases that match TRBD1. CDR3 bases: TGTGCCAGCAGTTTGGGACAGGGTAACGGGGAGCAGTACTTC. Translated: CASSLGQGNGEQYF.